Listed below are T cell receptor beta chains from one sample, sequenced in a study of T cell clusters in autoimmune cytopenias. From the multiplex PCR reads, TCRdb lists one entry per CDR3 protein and no DNA. Its table lists thousands of distinct CDR3 sequences. The sample was peripheral blood. Every receptor here comes from a human donor with an autoimmune cytopenia or autoimmune hepatitis (not recorded which). CDR3s include the opening cysteine and the closing phenylalanine or tryptophan. Clone size is given for some rows only: seen once, a few or many times, or a class if the clone is expanded.

abundance: medium-sized; j_gene: TRBJ2-1; v_gene: TRBV19; CDR3aa: CASSTSGRNEQFF
abundance: medium-sized; j_gene: TRBJ2-5; v_gene: TRBV6-5; CDR3aa: CASSSRDQGPARETQYF
abundance: NA; j_gene: TRBJ1-6; v_gene: TRBV5-5; CDR3aa: CASSLLAGAGNSPLHF
abundance: NA; j_gene: TRBJ1-5; v_gene: TRBV7-2; CDR3aa: CASSLRDQPQHF
abundance: NA; j_gene: TRBJ2-3; v_gene: TRBV20-1; CDR3aa: CSAVLAGGGDTQYF
abundance: medium-sized; j_gene: TRBJ1-1; v_gene: TRBV29-1; CDR3aa: CSEGGEGEAFF
abundance: NA; j_gene: TRBJ1-4; v_gene: TRBV18; CDR3aa: CASSPTDGELFF
abundance: NA; j_gene: TRBJ1-4; v_gene: TRBV12-3/TRBV12-4; CDR3aa: CASSLEGSNEKLFF
abundance: medium-sized; j_gene: TRBJ2-2; v_gene: TRBV10-3; CDR3aa: CAIRASTGLTGELFF
abundance: medium-sized; j_gene: TRBJ2-7; v_gene: TRBV30; CDR3aa: CAWSVRQGGLQYF
abundance: medium-sized; j_gene: TRBJ1-4; v_gene: TRBV6-1; CDR3aa: CASRTRTTNEKLFF
abundance: medium-sized; j_gene: TRBJ1-6; v_gene: TRBV19; CDR3aa: CASIGRDRDSPLHF
abundance: medium-sized; j_gene: TRBJ2-1; v_gene: TRBV15; CDR3aa: CATSTPAGLFDEQFF
abundance: NA; j_gene: TRBJ1-1; v_gene: TRBV15; CDR3aa: CATSSQENTEAFF
abundance: NA; j_gene: TRBJ2-1; v_gene: TRBV6-1; CDR3aa: CASSDRTYRGNEQFF
abundance: NA; j_gene: TRBJ2-5; v_gene: TRBV20-1; CDR3aa: CSARKGTETQYF
abundance: medium-sized; j_gene: TRBJ1-2; v_gene: TRBV30; CDR3aa: CAWSPTGGNYGYTF
abundance: NA; j_gene: TRBJ2-1; v_gene: TRBV6-1; CDR3aa: CASSETDRINNEQFF
abundance: medium-sized; j_gene: TRBJ1-4; v_gene: TRBV6-1; CDR3aa: CASSENRGSGKLFF
abundance: NA; j_gene: TRBJ1-6; v_gene: TRBV6-2/TRBV6-3; CDR3aa: CASSYRGGTLHF
abundance: medium-sized; j_gene: TRBJ2-1; v_gene: TRBV27; CDR3aa: CASSSHSYNEQFF
abundance: medium-sized; j_gene: TRBJ1-2; v_gene: TRBV7-2; CDR3aa: CASSLGGDYGYTF
abundance: medium-sized; j_gene: TRBJ1-6; v_gene: TRBV6-2/TRBV6-3; CDR3aa: CASSYRNSPLHF
abundance: medium-sized; j_gene: TRBJ1-3; v_gene: TRBV11-1; CDR3aa: CASSGTSGNTIYF
abundance: NA; j_gene: TRBJ2-6; v_gene: TRBV12-3/TRBV12-4; CDR3aa: CASGPSSGANVLTF
abundance: medium-sized; j_gene: TRBJ2-5; v_gene: TRBV5-4; CDR3aa: CASSSGTGEETQYF
abundance: medium-sized; j_gene: TRBJ2-1; v_gene: TRBV19; CDR3aa: CASSIDLRYNEQFF
abundance: medium-sized; j_gene: TRBJ2-1; v_gene: TRBV12-3/TRBV12-4; CDR3aa: CASSLVGAGEQFF
abundance: medium-sized; j_gene: TRBJ2-7; v_gene: TRBV29-1; CDR3aa: CSVGRRDRAYEQYF
abundance: medium-sized; j_gene: TRBJ2-6; v_gene: TRBV7-9; CDR3aa: CASSSGRRGEDSGANVLTF
abundance: medium-sized; j_gene: TRBJ2-7; v_gene: TRBV15; CDR3aa: CATSRGTGNVHEQYF
abundance: medium-sized; j_gene: TRBJ1-5; v_gene: TRBV27; CDR3aa: CASRITIYSNQPQHF
abundance: NA; j_gene: TRBJ2-1; v_gene: TRBV13; CDR3aa: CASSSGGDRYYNEQFF
abundance: medium-sized; j_gene: TRBJ2-3; v_gene: TRBV29-1; CDR3aa: CSVEGPPASTDTQYF
abundance: NA; j_gene: TRBJ2-1; v_gene: TRBV7-2; CDR3aa: CASSLDPSGRASEQFF
abundance: NA; j_gene: TRBJ2-2; v_gene: TRBV5-5; CDR3aa: CASSLAGQQAKTGELFF
abundance: medium-sized; j_gene: TRBJ1-6; v_gene: TRBV6-6; CDR3aa: CASSYPPTWKLYNSPLHF
abundance: medium-sized; j_gene: TRBJ1-5; v_gene: TRBV12-3/TRBV12-4; CDR3aa: CASSWDNYSNQPQHF
abundance: NA; j_gene: TRBJ2-7; v_gene: TRBV5-1; CDR3aa: CASSLVGGSSYEQYF
abundance: NA; j_gene: TRBJ2-5; v_gene: TRBV5-4; CDR3aa: CASSPPLGGEETQYF
abundance: medium-sized; j_gene: TRBJ2-7; v_gene: TRBV6-6; CDR3aa: CATIGTSGSRISRSYEQYF
abundance: medium-sized; j_gene: TRBJ2-1; v_gene: TRBV6-5; CDR3aa: CASGRIGGASYNEQFF
abundance: medium-sized; j_gene: TRBJ1-5; v_gene: TRBV29-1; CDR3aa: CSVETGAGQPQHF
abundance: medium-sized; j_gene: TRBJ2-7; v_gene: TRBV29-1; CDR3aa: CSVRTVNGTGEQYF
abundance: medium-sized; j_gene: TRBJ2-1; v_gene: TRBV19; CDR3aa: CASSADRANEQFF
abundance: medium-sized; j_gene: TRBJ2-7; v_gene: TRBV13; CDR3aa: CASSPSGDPLYEQYF
abundance: NA; j_gene: TRBJ2-3; v_gene: TRBV11-2; CDR3aa: CASTIAGTDTQYF
abundance: medium-sized; j_gene: TRBJ2-3; v_gene: TRBV19; CDR3aa: CATSRLAGGPTDTQYF
abundance: NA; j_gene: TRBJ2-1; v_gene: TRBV5-4; CDR3aa: CASSEDQSSYNEQFF
abundance: NA; j_gene: TRBJ1-2; v_gene: TRBV6-5; CDR3aa: CASMGQGAGGYTF
abundance: NA; j_gene: TRBJ1-1; v_gene: TRBV10-3; CDR3aa: CAISVRQGPGSTEAFF
abundance: medium-sized; j_gene: TRBJ1-4; v_gene: TRBV18; CDR3aa: CASSPSRGGNEKLFF
abundance: NA; j_gene: TRBJ2-2; v_gene: TRBV27; CDR3aa: CASSWGTRTGELFF
abundance: NA; j_gene: TRBJ1-2; v_gene: TRBV20-1; CDR3aa: CSARDREVNYGYTF
abundance: medium-sized; j_gene: TRBJ2-5; v_gene: TRBV18; CDR3aa: CASGKGVQETQYF
abundance: NA; j_gene: TRBJ2-7; v_gene: TRBV7-2; CDR3aa: CASSPSDRVTYEQYF
abundance: NA; j_gene: TRBJ1-5; v_gene: TRBV6-5; CDR3aa: CASSPVSQPQHF
abundance: NA; j_gene: TRBJ2-1; v_gene: TRBV11-2; CDR3aa: CASSLDLGTEQFF
abundance: medium-sized; j_gene: TRBJ2-1; v_gene: TRBV5-6; CDR3aa: CASSWRGTGPYNEQFF